These 11 T cell receptor beta chains were sequenced from one sample in a study of CD8 T cells in ankylosing spondylitis. One entry per CDR3 protein results from TCRdb running MiXCR on the 5' RACE reads. The table shows around 140,000 distinct CDR3 sequences, with about an eighth occurring only once. Sequencing was done on a sample of blood, either unsorted or a sorted T cell fraction (not recorded which). The source of these receptors is a female donor with ankylosing spondylitis or in good health (not recorded which).

This clonotype was recorded at least ten times. The V and J genes are TRBV7-3 and TRBJ1-2; TRBD1 matches 8 bases. This CDR3 spans 15 amino acids. Trimming took 1 base from V and 8 from J; bases not matched to a gene: 9. Germline CDR1 is SGHTA and CDR2 is FQGTGA. The CDR3 is CASSLRRTGNFGYTF. For the CDR3, the DNA is TGTGCCAGCAGCTTAAGGCGGACAGGGAATTTCGGCTACACCTTC. Looking up the rest from reference TRBV7-3 and TRBJ1-2 gives the full variable domain: GAGVSQTPSNKVTEKGKYVELRCDPISGHTALYWYRQSLGQGPEFLIYFQGTGAADDSGLPNDRFFAVRPEGSVSTLKIQRTERGDSAVYLCASSLRRTGNFGYTFGSGTRLTVV.

This chain connects TRBV5-1 to TRBJ1-1, with TRBD1 identical over 8 bases. Germline-derived CDR1 and CDR2 are SGHRS and YFSETQ. The CDR3 contains 15 residues. Germline trimming cut 0 bases from V and 11 bases from J; bases unmatched to any gene: 12. The CDR3 sequence is CASSLEGLTGEEAFF. As DNA, the CDR3 is TGCGCCAGCAGCTTGGAGGGGTTGACAGGGGAAGAGGCTTTCTTT.

The sample holds many counts of this clonotype. The rearrangement links TRBV12-3 or TRBV12-4 to TRBJ1-1; no reliable D call. V lost 4 bases and J 4 bases, leaving 10 bases between the germline ends. The CDR3 contains 13 residues. CDR3 protein: CASSSVAITEAFF. DNA for the CDR3: TGTGCCAGCAGTTCGGTCGCCATCACTGAAGCTTTCTTT.

The table lists this clonotype with many counts. The V call is TRBV27, the J call TRBJ1-1; D gene ambiguous. The CDR3 loop spans 13 amino acids. Germline V gene data show CDR1 as MNHEY and CDR2 as SMNVEV (reference sequence). Trimming took off 6 bases at V and 0 bases at J, with 8 bases between the two ends. CDR3 residues: CASRYDLNTEAFF. CDR3 sequence (DNA): TGTGCCAGCAGGTACGATTTGAACACTGAAGCTTTCTTT.

This chain joins TRBV6-2 or TRBV6-3 and TRBJ2-1; 13 bases are a match to TRBD2. In germline, CDR1 is MNHEY, CDR2 SVGEGT. The CDR3 length is 16 residues. The J segment lost 7 bases and the V segment lost 5 bases, leaving 8 bases of the junction unmatched. In nucleotides, the CDR3 is TGTGCCAGCAGTCGCCCCGGACTAGCGGGAGTGAATGAGCAGTTCTTC. Its protein is CASSRPGLAGVNEQFF.

To note about this clonotype: Relative to the germline gene, one junction end is altered; a read error may explain this. The V gene is TRBV11-2, the J gene TRBJ1-3; D is unclear. Germline V gene sequence: CDR1 SGHAT, CDR2 FQNNGV. The length of the CDR3 is 14 residues. The CDR3 coding sequence is TGTCCCAGCAGCTTAAAGAGCTATGGAAACACCATATATTTT. Amino acids: CPSSLKSYGNTIYF. Complete variable domain (other parts from reference TRBV11-2 and TRBJ1-3): EAGVAQSPRYKIIEKRQSVAFWCNPISGHATLYWYQQILGQGPKLLIQFQNNGVVDDSQLPKDRFSAERLKGVDSTLKIQPAKLEDSAVYLCPSSLKSYGNTIYFGEGSWLTVV.

This clonotype was seen repeatedly, ten times or more. V gene TRBV5-1 combines with J gene TRBJ2-5; D possibly uses TRBD1 or TRBD2 (6 bases each). V was shortened by 5 bases and J by 2 bases, with 16 bases between the two germline ends. Germline V lookup: CDR1 SGHRS, CDR2 YFSETQ. This CDR3 is built from 15 residues. The CDR3 is CASSRTGGQQETQYF. In nucleotides, the CDR3 is TGCGCCAGCAGTCGAACTGGGGGGCAACAAGAGACCCAGTACTTC.

This chain joins TRBV18 and TRBJ2-1; TRBD2 might be the D (7 bases). Germline V lookup: CDR1 KGHSH, CDR2 LQKENI. Between the trimmed V and J ends, which lost 3 bases and 2 bases, there was a span of 17 bases. The CDR3 has 17 amino acids. CDR3 residues: CASSPVGGVRAYNEQFF. The CDR3 DNA sequence: TGTGCCAGCTCACCTGTAGGGGGGGTCAGGGCCTACAATGAGCAGTTCTTC.

This clonotype was counted ten times or more. The chain carries TRBV7-9 and TRBJ1-2; D is perhaps TRBD1 (6 bases). The ends were cut back, 5 bases at V and 6 bases at J, with 19 bases in the middle. This CDR3 has 15 residues. From germline, CDR1 is SEHNR and CDR2 FQNEAQ (reference sequence). CDR3 protein: CASSPYTGPLNGYTF. The CDR3 nucleotides read TGTGCCAGCAGCCCGTATACAGGGCCCCTGAATGGCTACACCTTC.

This clonotype showed up many times. The chain has TRBV10-1 and TRBJ1-6; 10 positions agree with TRBD1. The CDR3 covers 15 residues. Trimming at V came to 4 bases and at J to 8 bases, leaving 5 bases not matched to a gene. The germline V gene has CDR1 WNHNN and CDR2 SYGVQD (reference sequence). CDR3 sequence reads: CASSGTGTGDSPLHF. CDR3 in DNA: TGCGCCAGCAGTGGGACCGGGACAGGGGATTCACCCCTCCACTTT.

This clonotype was detected ten times or more. The chain employs TRBV5-1 and TRBJ2-7, with a tentative D call TRBD1 (5 bases). The germline V and J ends were trimmed by 4 bases and 2 bases, with 13 bases remaining between them. Germline CDR1 and CDR2: SGHRS and YFSETQ. This CDR3 has 14 residues. This chain's CDR3 is CASSTGQNPYEQYF. DNA of the CDR3: TGCGCCAGCAGCACCGGACAAAACCCCTACGAGCAGTACTTC. Using reference TRBV5-1 and TRBJ2-7 for the parts outside the CDR3, the full variable domain is KAGVTQTPRYLIKTRGQQVTLSCSPISGHRSVSWYQQTPGQGLQFLFEYFSETQRNKGNFPGRFSGRQFSNSRSEMNVSTLELGDSALYLCASSTGQNPYEQYFGPGTRLTVT.